Below, one T cell receptor beta chain is given with its context. CDR1 is SGHNT and CDR2 is YENEEA in the germline V gene. With 2 bases clipped from V and 6 bases from J, the junction kept 3 bases outside the gene matches. This CDR3 is 15 amino acids long. Here immunoSEQ multiplex PCR was the method, and the copy in TCRdb shows in-frame clones only, minus some. The sample includes roughly 640,000 clones, around 97% of them seen just once. This entry is derived from a study of shared clonotypes between healthy human individuals. Study overall: Per donor, three plates held CD4 naive cells, three held CD4 memory, two held CD8 naive and one held CD8 memory.

The source is a woman aged 25-40 years in good health. The sequenced material came from naive CD4+ T cells sorted from blood. Subset: CD45RA+ positively selected. The chain carries TRBV11-3 and TRBJ2-2; 10 nucleotides agree with TRBD2. The CDR3 loop is CASSLSLAGAGELFF. CDR3 sequence (DNA): TGTGCCAGCAGCTTAAGTCTAGCGGGGGCCGGGGAGCTGTTTTTT.